This T cell receptor beta chain emerged from a study of OX40 agonist ivuxolimab in advanced cancers. Study-level findings and limits: On average, a greater number of expanded clones characterised CD8+ T cells relative to CD4+.

Regarding this clone: No antigen is known for it.

CDR1 is SGHVS and CDR2 is FQNEAQ in the germline V gene. CDR3 length: 16 amino acids. The ends were cut back, 0 bases at V and 7 bases at J, with 15 bases in the middle. Sequencing used immunoSEQ multiplex PCR; TCRdb keeps in-frame clones, though not all of them. Of around 71,000 clones in the sample, about 86% were seen once. This clonotype originated in an adult with an advanced solid tumor such as melanoma, head and neck, liver or kidney cancer. Here the sequenced sample was CD4+ or CD8+ T cells sorted from blood, taken in a trial of the OX40 agonist ivuxolimab. The V gene is TRBV7-8, the J gene TRBJ2-2, with D possibly TRBD2 on 7 matching bases. The CDR3 loop reads CASSLAGGGGIGELFF. The DNA of the CDR3 is TGTGCCAGCAGCTTAGCGGGAGGGGGGGGAATCGGGGAGCTGTTTTTT. The full variable domain, with the rest looked up from reference TRBV7-8 and TRBJ2-2, is GAGVSQSPRYKVAKRGQDVALRCDPISGHVSLFWYQQALGQGPEFLTYFQNEAQLDKSGLPSDRFFAERPEGSVSTLKIQRTQQEDSAVYLCASSLAGGGGIGELFFGEGSRLTVL.